This TCR beta chain was observed in a study of T cells in Graves' hyperthyroidism and ophthalmopathy (dated by TCRdb to between 2018 and 2020). For context, the study as a whole: TCR V-J signatures able to tell the groups apart were searched for in a discovery cohort of 90 to 100 patients, of whom fewer than 45 had Graves' ophthalmopathy and about 60 had stable Graves' hyperthyroidism. The roughly 90 discovery patients were divided at random into training and test sets in a 7:3 ratio. The study also compared thyroid tissue and blood T-cell repertoires from over 5 Graves' hyperthyroidism patients. After blood sampling, hyperthyroidism patients were treated with methimazole at a starting dose of 30 mg daily, and ophthalmopathy patients were treated with high-dose intravenous methylprednisolone. An independent validation cohort of around 20 hyperthyroidism patients and roughly 16 patients who later progressed to ophthalmopathy tested prospective prediction of ophthalmopathy. The paper reports TCR Vbeta CDR3 sequencing of some 140 peripheral blood samples: 43 ophthalmopathy, under 80 hyperthyroidism and around 17 progressor patients.

The CDR1 and CDR2 encoded by the germline V gene are SGHDT and YYEEEE. The trim is 2 bases for V and 4 bases for J, with a gap of 12 bases between the germline ends. Spanning cysteine to phenylalanine, the CDR3 consists of 14 amino acids. Of all the DNA, just the CDR3 is kept, 42 bases in frame from base 1. The paper's findings and limits, for the study overall: Blood samples also contained most of the expanded thyroid clonotypes (frequency above 0.001), which suggests that blood repertoires may reflect thyroid immune responses. A 13 V-J signature model separated ophthalmopathy from stable hyperthyroidism, with roughly 88% sensitivity and 81.08% specificity in cross-validation and 80%/75% in testing. In validation, progression to ophthalmopathy was predicted by the model with 70.59% sensitivity and 72% to 85% specificity, a median of around 6.5 months before onset. No statistical method was used to fix the sample size in advance, and group allocation was not hidden from the investigators.

In this sample, this clonotype turned up many times. Its antigen target is currently unknown. The input lacks base qualities; no much larger clone sits a single base away. The TCR beta CDR3 regions were amplified from RNA transcripts. The TCR CDR3 was subjected to a first round of RT-PCR using the HTBI primer set and the Qiagen OneStep RT-PCR kit. Libraries were constructed in a second round of multiplex PCR, after which size selection and purification were carried out. The libraries were sequenced on an Illumina HiSeq2000 using paired-end 100 bp reads. The authors' pipeline ran thus. SOAPnuke was used to process the raw data, throwing out any read that contained adapters or uncalled bases, had a mean Phred below 15, or lacked an exact constant-primer or identifier match. COPE v1.2.5 was used to merge the high-quality paired reads, and each unique nucleotide sequence was defined as a clonotype. Clonotypes were aligned to IMGT TRBV, TRBD and TRBJ reference segments using MiTCR v1.1. Analysis was restricted to V-J combinations with a frequency above 0.0001, which covered 98% to 99.2% of repertoires. A TCS score was defined as the ratio of F50 (clonal expansion) to E x V (chaos), with BLOSUM62-based TCRdist applied between CDR3 peptides within each V-J. Welch's t-statistics and random forest reduced fewer than 600 V-J features to roughly 13, which were used in a naive Bayes classifier (R e1071). The Morisita-Horn index was used to measure how similar the thyroid and blood repertoires were. Through fastp at Q25 and MiXCR, TCRdb rebuilt clones from the public reads, retaining in-frame beta chains. Merged by CDR3 protein, the rows form single entries marked with the most common genes and DNA. The V and J calls and clone size are TCRdb's, not the authors'. This sample gives 540,000 or so distinct CDR3 sequences in total; about 45% of them show up just once. The biggest ten clones account for 19% of the sample.

Exclusion was applied to patients with uncontrolled infections, other autoimmune diseases, pregnancy or lactation. Clinical symptoms, serum thyroxine and TRAb, thyroid ultrasound, and orbital computed tomography formed the basis for the diagnoses. Total RNA was extracted using Trizol reagent, and RNA quality was assessed on an Agilent 2100 Bioanalyzer. Material for sequencing was peripheral blood or thyroid tissue (not recorded which). Recombination joined TRBV5-6 with TRBJ2-5; the best D guess is TRBD1, with 6 bases matching. The receptor was derived from an adult woman with Graves' disease, either hyperthyroidism or ophthalmopathy (not recorded which). The DNA is as follows: TGTGCCAGCAGCTTTGGACAGTTGGGAGAGACCCAGTACTTC. This sequence encodes CASSFGQLGETQYF.